These 11 T cell receptor beta chains came from one sample sequenced in a study of blood T cell repertoires in COVID-19. TCRdb keeps only in-frame clones here, not all; method: immunoSEQ multiplex PCR. The sample has a few hundred thousand clones, roughly 88% seen once. Sequencing was carried out using PBMCs or T cells enriched from blood (not recorded which). Receptors originate from a woman in her 40s who had been exposed to COVID-19.

The chain links TRBV7-9 to TRBJ1-4; tentative D call: TRBD1 (5 bases). This CDR3 is built from 11 residues. CDR1 and CDR2 from the germline V gene are SEHNR and FQNEAQ (reference sequence). The V gene lost 5 bases and the J gene lost 14 bases, with 12 bases spanning the gap. The CDR3 reads CASSPQTALFF. CDR3 nucleotides: TGTGCCAGCAGCCCCCAGACAGCGCTGTTTTTT.

This sequence joins TRBV19 and TRBJ2-3; 8 bases map to TRBD2. In germline, CDR1 is LNHDA, CDR2 SQIVND (reference sequence). Trimming removed 3 bases from V and 2 bases from J; junction bases left unmatched: 10. This CDR3 has 17 residues. CDR3 nucleotides: TGTGCCAGTAGTATGGGCCTCACTAGCGGATTCACAGATACGCAGTATTTT. Translated, it gives CASSMGLTSGFTDTQYF.

The chain carries TRBV10-3 and TRBJ1-4; no clear D. The V gene's germline CDR1 is ENHRY and CDR2 SYGVKD. The CDR3 length is 15 residues. The V end lost 5 bases, the J end lost 3 bases, and 13 bases lay between the germline ends. CDR3 nucleotides: TGTGCCATCAGTCCCTTCGGGGAAGCTAATGAAAAACTGTTTTTT. This encodes CAISPFGEANEKLFF.

The chain recombines TRBV9 with TRBJ2-7; 10 bases line up with TRBD1. Germline V gene data show CDR1 as SGDLS and CDR2 as YYNGEE. The V gene end was trimmed by 3 bases and the J gene end by 2 bases; junction bases not matched to a gene: 8. This CDR3 contains 16 residues. In DNA, the CDR3 is TGTGCCAGCAGCGGAGATCCCGGGACAGGGGCCTACGAGCAGTACTTC. It is translated as CASSGDPGTGAYEQYF.

V usage is TRBV7-9 and J usage is TRBJ1-1; 9 nucleotides line up with TRBD1. The V gene end was trimmed by 5 bases and the J gene end by 10 bases; junction bases not matched to a gene: 14. The CDR3 runs to 15 residues. From germline, CDR1 is SEHNR and CDR2 FQNEAQ (reference sequence). This CDR3 is CASSQQGAWSLGAFF. The CDR3 bases are TGTGCCAGCAGCCAACAGGGGGCCTGGTCTTTGGGAGCTTTCTTT. The full variable domain, completed using reference TRBV7-9 and TRBJ1-1, is DTGVSQNPRHKITKRGQNVTFRCDPISEHNRLYWYRQTLGQGPEFLTYFQNEAQLEKSRLLSDRFSAERPKGSFSTLEIQRTEQGDSAMYLCASSQQGAWSLGAFFGQGTRLTVV.

This chain joins TRBV19 and TRBJ1-5; TRBD1 matches 7 bases. CDR1 and CDR2 from the germline V gene are LNHDA and SQIVND (reference sequence). The CDR3 contains 15 residues. V lost 7 bases to trimming and J lost 2 bases; unmatched junction nucleotides: 8. The CDR3 loop reads CASTIDRAGNQPQHF. In DNA form, the CDR3 reads TGTGCCAGTACCATAGACAGGGCGGGCAATCAGCCCCAGCATTTT.

The rearrangement links TRBV19 to TRBJ2-2, with unresolved D. The CDR3 extends over 14 amino acids. The ends were cut back, 4 bases at V and 4 bases at J, with 10 bases in the middle. Germline V gives CDR1 LNHDA, CDR2 SQIVND (reference sequence). The CDR3 DNA is TGTGCCAGTAGTAGGGCTTTGGGCACCGGGGAGCTGTTTTTT. Translated, it gives CASSRALGTGELFF.

V and J are TRBV5-6 and TRBJ1-1; a weak D match, TRBD1 (5 bases). The V gene lost 1 base and the J gene lost 4 bases, with 11 bases spanning the gap. This CDR3 contains 14 residues. CDR1 is SGHDT, CDR2 YYEEEE, per germline. CDR3 sequence reads: CASSLWRGSTEAFF. CDR3 in DNA: TGTGCCAGCAGCTTGTGGCGGGGGAGCACTGAAGCTTTCTTT.

The chain has TRBV6-5 and TRBJ1-2; TRBD1 is a possible D gene (5 bases). CDR1 MNHEY and CDR2 SVGAGI come from the germline V gene. The ends were cut back, 7 bases at V and 3 bases at J, with 15 bases in the middle. This CDR3 has 14 residues. For the CDR3, the DNA is TGTGCCAGCACCGTCACGACAGCCCACTATGGCTACACCTTC. Its translation is CASTVTTAHYGYTF.

The chain couples TRBV4-2 to TRBJ2-5; TRBD2 matches at 10 bases. V shed 1 base and J 9 bases; nucleotides not matched to a gene: 11. The CDR3 is 16 residues long. Germline V gene lookup returns CDR1 LGHNA and CDR2 YNFKEQ. The CDR3 here is CASSQVGASGGVAQYF. The CDR3 bases are TGTGCCAGCAGCCAAGTTGGGGCTAGCGGGGGTGTGGCCCAGTACTTC.

On this clone itself: Mismatch with germline at one junction end may stem from a read error. The rearrangement uses TRBV2 and TRBJ1-2; D is possibly TRBD1 (5 bases). Germline V gene lookup returns CDR1 SNHLY and CDR2 FYNNEI. The CDR3 runs 13 residues. The CDR3 nucleotides are TGTGCCAGCAGCGTGGGACTACCAGGGTCCACCTCCTTC. Translated, it gives CASSVGLPGSTSF.